These 16 T cell receptor beta chains came from one sample sequenced in a study of T-cell memory formation after mild COVID-19. In TCRdb, the 5' RACE reads were re-called with MiXCR into one record per CDR3 protein. This sample has about 430,000 distinct CDR3 sequences, with roughly 24% found just once. The sample was PBMCs or a T cell subset sorted from them (not recorded which). The receptors were sampled from an adult woman who had mild COVID-19 (a few samples of this study predate the infection). Cell type and time point are not known.

The chain is built from TRBV12-3 or TRBV12-4 and TRBJ1-2, with TRBD1 matching over 7 bases. V lost 4 bases, J lost 5 bases, and 13 bases stayed unmatched. The CDR3 has 16 residues. The CDR3 loop is CASSYDAGQRLYGYTF. For the CDR3, the DNA is TGTGCCAGCAGTTATGATGCGGGACAGCGATTATATGGCTACACCTTC.

CDR3 sequence reads: CASSRAEADTQYF. CDR3 DNA sequence: TGTGCCAGCTCCCGGGCGGAGGCGGATACGCAGTATTTT. The chain employs TRBV7-6 and TRBJ2-3, with TRBD2 as a possible D gene (5 bases). CDR3 length equals 13 residues. Trimming took off 8 bases at V and 6 bases at J, with 15 bases between the two ends. CDR1 is SGHVS, CDR2 FNYEAQ, per germline.

V is TRBV11-2 and J is TRBJ1-2; D might be TRBD1 (6 bases). The CDR3 runs to 17 residues. Germline values: CDR1 SGHAT, CDR2 FQNNGV. With 1 base removed from V and 1 base from J, the gap between germline ends came to 16 bases. The CDR3 DNA reads as TGTGCCAGCAGCTTAGTCGGGGGGCTACAGTTTAACTATGGCTACACCTTC. Translated: CASSLVGGLQFNYGYTF.

The V gene is TRBV25-1, the J gene TRBJ2-1; D is unresolved. The V end was cut by 6 bases, the J end by 2 bases, with 17 bases between. This CDR3 region has 16 residues. Germline-derived CDR1 and CDR2 are MGHDK and SYGVNS. DNA for the CDR3: TGTGCCAGCAGCCCTTGGGTGGGATCCCCCTACAATGAGCAGTTCTTC. Encoded protein: CASSPWVGSPYNEQFF.

This clonotype was observed a handful of times. The chain joins TRBV7-9 to TRBJ2-5, with 7 bases that match TRBD1. CDR1 and CDR2 (germline): SEHNR, FQNEAQ (reference sequence). V lost 6 bases, J lost 3 bases, and 7 bases stayed unmatched. The CDR3 has 14 amino acids. The CDR3 DNA reads TGTGCCAGCAGGTCCACACAGGGGAAAGAGACCCAGTACTTC. Translation: CASRSTQGKETQYF. Using reference TRBV7-9 and TRBJ2-5 for the parts outside the CDR3, the full variable domain is DTGVSQNPRHKITKRGQNVTFRCDPISEHNRLYWYRQTLGQGPEFLTYFQNEAQLEKSRLLSDRFSAERPKGSFSTLEIQRTEQGDSAMYLCASRSTQGKETQYFGPGTRLLVL.

This clonotype was counted between two and nine times. This chain joins TRBV20-1 and TRBJ1-5; 9 bases align to TRBD1. This CDR3 has 14 residues. Germline V lookup: CDR1 DFQATT, CDR2 SNEGSKA (reference sequence). After removal of 2 bases from V and 5 bases from J, the junction contained 4 bases not matched to a gene. The CDR3 region is CSARMDRGDQPQHF. The CDR3, as DNA: TGCAGTGCTAGAATGGACAGGGGCGATCAGCCCCAGCATTTT.

J is TRBJ2-1 and V is TRBV6-5, with D maybe TRBD1 (6 bases). Germline V gene lookup returns CDR1 MNHEY and CDR2 SVGAGI. The germline V and J ends were trimmed by 2 bases and 7 bases, with 12 bases remaining between them. This CDR3 comprises 14 residues. The CDR3 reads CASSYGRGGNEQFF. Written as DNA, the CDR3 is TGTGCCAGCAGTTACGGGAGAGGGGGAAATGAGCAGTTCTTC.

The sample holds a few counts of this clonotype. The chain carries TRBV7-6 and TRBJ1-1, with TRBD1 matching over 9 bases. V was pared by 5 bases and J by 4 bases, with 2 bases of the junction left unmatched. CDR1 SGHVS and CDR2 FNYEAQ come from the germline V gene. There are 13 residues in the CDR3. CDR3 residues: CASSGQGLTEAFF. The CDR3 DNA reads as TGTGCCAGCAGCGGACAGGGGCTCACTGAAGCTTTCTTT.

A few counts support this clonotype. This chain uses TRBV12-3 or TRBV12-4 with TRBJ1-3; D is undetermined. There are 15 residues in the CDR3. V gave up 3 bases and J gave up 4 bases, with 13 bases separating them. CDR3 region: CASSFLGRLGNTIYF. The CDR3 nucleotides read TGTGCCAGCAGTTTCTTGGGTCGATTGGGAAACACCATATATTTT.

This clonotype was detected a few times. The chain employs TRBV5-1 and TRBJ1-6; D is perhaps TRBD1 (5 bases). Germline CDR1 is SGHRS and CDR2 is YFSETQ. The CDR3 is 18 residues long. With 5 bases removed from V and 7 bases from J, the gap between germline ends came to 25 bases. The CDR3 loop is CASSSVGVGAFANSPLHF. The CDR3 DNA reads as TGCGCCAGCAGTTCGGTTGGGGTAGGGGCGTTCGCGAATTCACCCCTCCACTTT.

This clonotype was observed a handful of times. This sequence joins TRBV20-1 and TRBJ2-1; D not resolved. This CDR3 has 13 amino acids. Germline V gene lookup returns CDR1 DFQATT and CDR2 SNEGSKA (reference sequence). CDR3 in amino acids: CGSRGHLANEQFF. CDR3 nucleotides: TGCGGTTCCCGAGGCCACTTGGCCAATGAGCAGTTCTTC.

This clonotype was detected a few times. The rearrangement joins TRBV11-3 to TRBJ2-3, with 7 bases that match TRBD1. The germline gives CDR1 SGHNT, CDR2 YENEEA. After removal of 5 bases from V and 1 base from J, the junction contained 12 bases not matched to a gene. The length of the CDR3 is 17 residues. CDR3 nucleotide sequence: TGTGCCAGCAGCCCTTCACGGGACAGCTTGGGCACAGATACGCAGTATTTT. Translating gives CASSPSRDSLGTDTQYF.

V is TRBV12-3 or TRBV12-4 and J is TRBJ2-3; the D is unclear. V lost 2 bases, J lost 2 bases, and 8 bases lay in between. The CDR3 has 14 residues. In nucleotides, the CDR3 is TGTGCCAGCAGTTTAAATTGGACCACAGATACGCAGTATTTT. It yields the protein CASSLNWTTDTQYF.

This clonotype was observed a few times. V usage is TRBV5-5 and J usage is TRBJ2-4; TRBD2 might be the D (6 bases). The CDR3 contains 16 residues. Trimming left V 0 bases short and J 8 bases short, with 18 bases between. The germline gives CDR1 SGHKS, CDR2 YYEKEE (reference sequence). The CDR3 spells CASSLAGGTKRDIQYF. CDR3 coding DNA: TGTGCCAGCAGCTTGGCCGGTGGTACCAAGCGGGACATTCAGTACTTC.

The chain employs TRBV27 and TRBJ1-1; D not certain. Trimming shortened V by 5 bases and J by 1 base, and 17 bases separated the two germline ends. The CDR3 is 16 residues long. CDR1 and CDR2 (germline): MNHEY, SMNVEV (reference sequence). For the CDR3, the DNA is TGTGCCAGCAGTACCTACCGGGCAGTTGGGAACACTGAAGCTTTCTTT. Translated, it gives CASSTYRAVGNTEAFF.

The chain uses TRBV7-9 and TRBJ1-1; D gene unclear. The germline V gene encodes CDR1 SEHNR and CDR2 FQNEAQ (reference sequence). The CDR3 has 15 amino acids. V was shortened by 0 bases and J by 0 bases, with 8 bases between the two germline ends. CDR3 in amino acids: CASSLARGVNTEAFF. In DNA, the CDR3 is TGTGCCAGCAGCTTAGCGCGGGGAGTGAACACTGAAGCTTTCTTT.